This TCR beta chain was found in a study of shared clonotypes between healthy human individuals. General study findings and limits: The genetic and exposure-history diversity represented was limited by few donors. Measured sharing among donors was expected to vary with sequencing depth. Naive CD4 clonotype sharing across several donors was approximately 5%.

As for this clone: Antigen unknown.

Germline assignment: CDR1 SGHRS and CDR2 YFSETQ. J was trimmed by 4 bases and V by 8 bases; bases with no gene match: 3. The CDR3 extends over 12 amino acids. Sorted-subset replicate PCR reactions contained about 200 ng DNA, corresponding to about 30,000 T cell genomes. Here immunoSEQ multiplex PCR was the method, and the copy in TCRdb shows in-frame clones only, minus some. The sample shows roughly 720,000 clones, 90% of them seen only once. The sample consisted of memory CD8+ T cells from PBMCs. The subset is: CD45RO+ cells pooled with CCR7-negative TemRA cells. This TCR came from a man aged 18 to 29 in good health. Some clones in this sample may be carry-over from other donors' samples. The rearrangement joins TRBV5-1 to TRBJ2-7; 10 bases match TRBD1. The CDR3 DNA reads TGCGCCAGTTCGGACAGGGGGTACGAGCAGTACTTC. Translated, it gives CASSDRGYEQYF.